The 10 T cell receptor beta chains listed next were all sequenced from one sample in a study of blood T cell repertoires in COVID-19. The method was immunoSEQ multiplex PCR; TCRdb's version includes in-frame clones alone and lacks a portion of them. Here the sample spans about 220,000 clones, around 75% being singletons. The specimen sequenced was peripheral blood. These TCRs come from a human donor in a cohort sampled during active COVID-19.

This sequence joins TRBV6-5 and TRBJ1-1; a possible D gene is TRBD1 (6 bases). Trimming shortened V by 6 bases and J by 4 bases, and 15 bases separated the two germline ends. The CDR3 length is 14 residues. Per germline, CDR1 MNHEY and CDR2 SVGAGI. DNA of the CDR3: TGTGCCAGCAGGCACAGGGTCACGGGCACTGAAGCTTTCTTT. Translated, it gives CASRHRVTGTEAFF.

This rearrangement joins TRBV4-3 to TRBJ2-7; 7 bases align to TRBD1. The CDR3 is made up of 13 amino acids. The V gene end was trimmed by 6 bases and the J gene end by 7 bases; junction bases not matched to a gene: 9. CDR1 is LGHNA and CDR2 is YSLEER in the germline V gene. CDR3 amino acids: CASSHDRVGEQYF. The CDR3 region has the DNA TGCGCCAGCAGTCACGACAGGGTGGGGGAGCAGTACTTC.

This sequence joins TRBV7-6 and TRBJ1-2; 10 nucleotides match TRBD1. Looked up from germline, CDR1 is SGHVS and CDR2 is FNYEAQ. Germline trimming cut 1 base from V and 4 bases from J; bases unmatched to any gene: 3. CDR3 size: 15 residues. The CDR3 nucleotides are TGTGCCAGCAGCTTAGAGACAGGGGGCATCTATGGCTACACCTTC. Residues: CASSLETGGIYGYTF.

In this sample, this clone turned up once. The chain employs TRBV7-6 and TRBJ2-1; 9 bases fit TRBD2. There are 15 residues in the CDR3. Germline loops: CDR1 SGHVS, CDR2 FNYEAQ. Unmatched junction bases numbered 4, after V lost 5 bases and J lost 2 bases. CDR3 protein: CASSQTSGPYNEQFF. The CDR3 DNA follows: TGTGCCAGCAGCCAGACTAGCGGTCCCTACAATGAGCAGTTCTTC.

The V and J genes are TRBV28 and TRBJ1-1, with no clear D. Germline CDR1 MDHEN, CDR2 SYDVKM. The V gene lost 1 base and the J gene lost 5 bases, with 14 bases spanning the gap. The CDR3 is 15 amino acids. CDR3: CASSLYSPGRTEAFF. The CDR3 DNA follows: TGTGCCAGCAGTTTATATTCCCCCGGGAGGACTGAAGCTTTCTTT.

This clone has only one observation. The CDR3 reads CASSPRVTSGNSYNEQFF. The DNA of the CDR3 is TGTGCCAGTAGTCCAAGGGTCACTAGCGGGAACTCCTACAATGAGCAGTTCTTC. V is TRBV19 and J is TRBJ2-1, with 10 bases aligning to TRBD2. After removal of 5 bases from V and 0 bases from J, the junction contained 10 bases not matched to a gene. The length of the CDR3 is 18 residues. Germline values: CDR1 LNHDA, CDR2 SQIVND (reference sequence).

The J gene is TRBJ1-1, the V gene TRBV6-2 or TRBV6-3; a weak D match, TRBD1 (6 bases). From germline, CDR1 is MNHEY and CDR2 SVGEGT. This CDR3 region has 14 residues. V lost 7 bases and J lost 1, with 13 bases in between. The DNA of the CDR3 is TGTGCCAGCAACCCCGACAGGCGGAACACTGAAGCTTTCTTT. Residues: CASNPDRRNTEAFF.

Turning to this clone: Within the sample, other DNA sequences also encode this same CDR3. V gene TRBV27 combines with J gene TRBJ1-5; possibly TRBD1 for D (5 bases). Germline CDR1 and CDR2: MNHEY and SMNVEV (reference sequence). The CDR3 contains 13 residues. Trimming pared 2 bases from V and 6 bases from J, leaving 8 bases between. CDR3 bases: TGTGCCAGCAGTTTAGCGGGGGGTCAGCCCCAGCATTTT. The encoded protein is CASSLAGGQPQHF.

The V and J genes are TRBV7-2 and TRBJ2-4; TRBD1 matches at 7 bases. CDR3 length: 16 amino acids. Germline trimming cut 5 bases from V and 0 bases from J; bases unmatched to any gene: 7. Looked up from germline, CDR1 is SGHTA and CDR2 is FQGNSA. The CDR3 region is CASSVPGQLAKNIQYF. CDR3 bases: TGTGCCAGCAGCGTTCCGGGACAGCTAGCCAAAAACATTCAGTACTTC.

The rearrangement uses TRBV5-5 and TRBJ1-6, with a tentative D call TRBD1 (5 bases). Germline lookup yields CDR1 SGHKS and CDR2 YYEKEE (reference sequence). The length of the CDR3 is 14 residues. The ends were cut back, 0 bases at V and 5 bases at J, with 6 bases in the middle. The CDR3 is CASSLVRDNSPLHF. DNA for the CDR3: TGTGCCAGCAGCTTGGTCAGGGATAATTCACCCCTCCACTTT.